This T cell receptor (beta chain) was profiled in a study of control samples from healthy donors and cancer patients. TCRdb keeps only in-frame clones here, not all; method: immunoSEQ multiplex PCR. The sample shows under 150,000 clones, roughly 88% of them seen only once. V dropped 6 bases and J dropped 9 bases, with 12 bases sitting between them. This CDR3 has 12 amino acids. The origin of this receptor is a man aged 40-49 years in good health. The sample comprised blood. The chain links TRBV12-3 or TRBV12-4 to TRBJ1-5, with D perhaps TRBD1 (5 bases). CDR3 sequence: CASSHERGPQHF. CDR3 sequence (DNA): TGTGCCAGCAGCCACGAAAGGGGGCCCCAGCATTTT.